These T cell receptor beta chains were read from a single sample in a study of T cell responses to AZD1222 COVID-19 vaccine. Sequencing used immunoSEQ multiplex PCR; TCRdb keeps in-frame clones, though not all of them. The table lists around 180,000 clones, just over 90% of them singletons. Specimen: peripheral blood, collected on day 0 of AZD1222 vaccination. The receptors originated from an adult in good health. CDR3s leave out the opening cysteine and the closing phenylalanine or tryptophan. The order of the fields is J gene, V gene, clone size, CDR3 protein. Not all rows give a size; the values are once, few, many and, for expanded clones, a class.

J: TRBJ2-7; V: TRBV5-1; size: few; CDR3: AIPGLLYEQY
J: TRBJ2-2; V: TRBV27; size: NA; CDR3: ASSSTGELF
J: TRBJ1-2; V: TRBV7-3; size: NA; CDR3: ASSLMGDREGYT
J: TRBJ2-7; V: TRBV2; size: NA; CDR3: ASSAGTPDYEQY
J: TRBJ1-4; V: TRBV30; size: NA; CDR3: AWSDRLTNEKLF
J: TRBJ1-5; V: TRBV7-2; size: NA; CDR3: ASRPYPDQPQH
J: TRBJ1-5; V: TRBV3-1/TRBV3-2; size: NA; CDR3: ASSQSGNNQPQH
J: TRBJ2-2; V: TRBV6-4; size: NA; CDR3: ASSPGAGAGELF
J: TRBJ1-6; V: TRBV14; size: NA; CDR3: ASSGLQGFNSPLH
J: TRBJ2-2; V: TRBV5-6; size: NA; CDR3: ASSLANTGELF
J: TRBJ1-3; V: TRBV7-9; size: NA; CDR3: ASSPGQGLKGNTIY
J: TRBJ1-5; V: TRBV2; size: NA; CDR3: ASSDYRGGGQPQH
J: TRBJ1-2; V: TRBV5-1; size: NA; CDR3: ASSLAPAFNYGYT
J: TRBJ2-7; V: TRBV9; size: once; CDR3: ASSVTGRSSYEQY
J: TRBJ1-2; V: TRBV6-5; size: few; CDR3: ASSYRADSTYGYT
J: TRBJ2-3; V: TRBV30; size: NA; CDR3: AWSVLLAGGTDTQY
J: TRBJ1-1; V: TRBV29-1; size: NA; CDR3: SVDVRGLDTEAF
J: TRBJ1-2; V: TRBV7-3; size: once; CDR3: ASSLGTGGSYGYT
J: TRBJ2-1; V: TRBV9; size: NA; CDR3: ASSVAPGSYNEQF
J: TRBJ1-1; V: TRBV30; size: NA; CDR3: AWSSAGWTEAF
J: TRBJ2-5; V: TRBV5-8; size: NA; CDR3: ASSGRGRQATQY
J: TRBJ2-5; V: TRBV6-6; size: NA; CDR3: ASSYRGANQETQY
J: TRBJ2-7; V: TRBV7-6; size: NA; CDR3: ASSLAQRGGDSGAV
J: TRBJ1-5; V: TRBV18; size: once; CDR3: ASSELRNQPQH
J: TRBJ2-7; V: TRBV19; size: NA; CDR3: ASNQEGASSYEQY
J: TRBJ2-3; V: TRBV5-1; size: NA; CDR3: ASSGVHRAIPDTQY
J: TRBJ2-6; V: TRBV6-7; size: NA; CDR3: ASSYPDNRDSGANVLT
J: TRBJ2-5; V: TRBV27; size: NA; CDR3: ASSIGTGGFQETQY
J: TRBJ2-3; V: TRBV19; size: NA; CDR3: ASSMGGASSTDTQY
J: TRBJ2-5; V: TRBV10-3; size: NA; CDR3: AISESGGETQY
J: TRBJ1-4; V: TRBV4-2; size: NA; CDR3: ASSQVGHTNEKLF
J: TRBJ1-2; V: TRBV19; size: NA; CDR3: ASSSPRQGLYGYT
J: TRBJ2-7; V: TRBV5-6; size: NA; CDR3: ATQKTGAYEQY
J: TRBJ2-1; V: TRBV11-2; size: NA; CDR3: ASSWRAGTGDSDEQF
J: TRBJ1-5; V: TRBV12-3/TRBV12-4; size: NA; CDR3: ASSDRQGQPQH
J: TRBJ1-1; V: TRBV6-2/TRBV6-3; size: NA; CDR3: ASSSRVGTEAF
J: TRBJ2-5; V: TRBV7-6; size: NA; CDR3: ASSRTGAPQGTQY
J: TRBJ2-1; V: TRBV14; size: NA; CDR3: ASSQESRRGGEQF
J: TRBJ1-1; V: TRBV6-5; size: NA; CDR3: ASSYSLATKNTEAF
J: TRBJ1-2; V: TRBV6-5; size: NA; CDR3: ASSSQRRARGYT
J: TRBJ1-6; V: TRBV19; size: once; CDR3: ASSGVKSANSPLH
J: TRBJ1-3; V: TRBV11-2; size: NA; CDR3: ASSFMDTIY